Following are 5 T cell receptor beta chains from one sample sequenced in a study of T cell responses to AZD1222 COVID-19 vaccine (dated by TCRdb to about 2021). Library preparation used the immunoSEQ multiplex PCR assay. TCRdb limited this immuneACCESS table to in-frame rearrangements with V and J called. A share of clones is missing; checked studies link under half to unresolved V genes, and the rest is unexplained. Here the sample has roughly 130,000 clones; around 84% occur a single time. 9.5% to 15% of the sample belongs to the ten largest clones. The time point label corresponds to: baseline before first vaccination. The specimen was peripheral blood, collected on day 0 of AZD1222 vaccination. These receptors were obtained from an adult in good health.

The chain's CDR3 is CASSLFVGGNTIYF. In DNA, the CDR3 is TGTGCCAGCAGCTTATTCGTCGGTGGAAACACCATATATTTT. J is TRBJ1-3 and V is TRBV7-8; no clear D gene. Trimming stripped 2 bases from V and 3 bases from J, with 8 bases between. Looked up from germline, CDR1 is SGHVS and CDR2 is FQNEAQ. The CDR3 runs to 14 residues.

CDR3 DNA: TGTGCCAGCAGCTTAGTCACTTCCGGTGCCTACGAGCAGTACTTC. Translated: CASSLVTSGAYEQYF. The chain has TRBV11-1 and TRBJ2-7; D not certain. The CDR3 covers 15 residues. V was clipped by 1 base and J by 2 bases, with 12 bases between them. Looked up from germline, CDR1 is SGHAT and CDR2 is FQDESV (reference sequence).

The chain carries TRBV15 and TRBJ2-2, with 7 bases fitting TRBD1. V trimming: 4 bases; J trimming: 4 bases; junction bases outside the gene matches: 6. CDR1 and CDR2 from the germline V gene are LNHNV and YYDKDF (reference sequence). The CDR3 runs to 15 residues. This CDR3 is CATSIQGWTTGELFF. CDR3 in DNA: TGTGCCACCAGCATACAGGGGTGGACCACCGGGGAGCTGTTTTTT.

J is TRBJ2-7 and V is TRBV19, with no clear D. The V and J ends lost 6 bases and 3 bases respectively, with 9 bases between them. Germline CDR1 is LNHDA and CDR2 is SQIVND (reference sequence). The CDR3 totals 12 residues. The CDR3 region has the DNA TGTGCCAGTAGCTCGAGTCTCTACGAGCAGTACTTC. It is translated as CASSSSLYEQYF.

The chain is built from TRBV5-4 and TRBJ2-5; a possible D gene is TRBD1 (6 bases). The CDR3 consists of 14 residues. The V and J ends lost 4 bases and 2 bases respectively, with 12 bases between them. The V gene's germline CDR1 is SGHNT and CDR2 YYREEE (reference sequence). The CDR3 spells CASSLRGSQETQYF. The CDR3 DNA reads TGTGCCAGCAGCCTCAGGGGTTCTCAAGAGACCCAGTACTTC.